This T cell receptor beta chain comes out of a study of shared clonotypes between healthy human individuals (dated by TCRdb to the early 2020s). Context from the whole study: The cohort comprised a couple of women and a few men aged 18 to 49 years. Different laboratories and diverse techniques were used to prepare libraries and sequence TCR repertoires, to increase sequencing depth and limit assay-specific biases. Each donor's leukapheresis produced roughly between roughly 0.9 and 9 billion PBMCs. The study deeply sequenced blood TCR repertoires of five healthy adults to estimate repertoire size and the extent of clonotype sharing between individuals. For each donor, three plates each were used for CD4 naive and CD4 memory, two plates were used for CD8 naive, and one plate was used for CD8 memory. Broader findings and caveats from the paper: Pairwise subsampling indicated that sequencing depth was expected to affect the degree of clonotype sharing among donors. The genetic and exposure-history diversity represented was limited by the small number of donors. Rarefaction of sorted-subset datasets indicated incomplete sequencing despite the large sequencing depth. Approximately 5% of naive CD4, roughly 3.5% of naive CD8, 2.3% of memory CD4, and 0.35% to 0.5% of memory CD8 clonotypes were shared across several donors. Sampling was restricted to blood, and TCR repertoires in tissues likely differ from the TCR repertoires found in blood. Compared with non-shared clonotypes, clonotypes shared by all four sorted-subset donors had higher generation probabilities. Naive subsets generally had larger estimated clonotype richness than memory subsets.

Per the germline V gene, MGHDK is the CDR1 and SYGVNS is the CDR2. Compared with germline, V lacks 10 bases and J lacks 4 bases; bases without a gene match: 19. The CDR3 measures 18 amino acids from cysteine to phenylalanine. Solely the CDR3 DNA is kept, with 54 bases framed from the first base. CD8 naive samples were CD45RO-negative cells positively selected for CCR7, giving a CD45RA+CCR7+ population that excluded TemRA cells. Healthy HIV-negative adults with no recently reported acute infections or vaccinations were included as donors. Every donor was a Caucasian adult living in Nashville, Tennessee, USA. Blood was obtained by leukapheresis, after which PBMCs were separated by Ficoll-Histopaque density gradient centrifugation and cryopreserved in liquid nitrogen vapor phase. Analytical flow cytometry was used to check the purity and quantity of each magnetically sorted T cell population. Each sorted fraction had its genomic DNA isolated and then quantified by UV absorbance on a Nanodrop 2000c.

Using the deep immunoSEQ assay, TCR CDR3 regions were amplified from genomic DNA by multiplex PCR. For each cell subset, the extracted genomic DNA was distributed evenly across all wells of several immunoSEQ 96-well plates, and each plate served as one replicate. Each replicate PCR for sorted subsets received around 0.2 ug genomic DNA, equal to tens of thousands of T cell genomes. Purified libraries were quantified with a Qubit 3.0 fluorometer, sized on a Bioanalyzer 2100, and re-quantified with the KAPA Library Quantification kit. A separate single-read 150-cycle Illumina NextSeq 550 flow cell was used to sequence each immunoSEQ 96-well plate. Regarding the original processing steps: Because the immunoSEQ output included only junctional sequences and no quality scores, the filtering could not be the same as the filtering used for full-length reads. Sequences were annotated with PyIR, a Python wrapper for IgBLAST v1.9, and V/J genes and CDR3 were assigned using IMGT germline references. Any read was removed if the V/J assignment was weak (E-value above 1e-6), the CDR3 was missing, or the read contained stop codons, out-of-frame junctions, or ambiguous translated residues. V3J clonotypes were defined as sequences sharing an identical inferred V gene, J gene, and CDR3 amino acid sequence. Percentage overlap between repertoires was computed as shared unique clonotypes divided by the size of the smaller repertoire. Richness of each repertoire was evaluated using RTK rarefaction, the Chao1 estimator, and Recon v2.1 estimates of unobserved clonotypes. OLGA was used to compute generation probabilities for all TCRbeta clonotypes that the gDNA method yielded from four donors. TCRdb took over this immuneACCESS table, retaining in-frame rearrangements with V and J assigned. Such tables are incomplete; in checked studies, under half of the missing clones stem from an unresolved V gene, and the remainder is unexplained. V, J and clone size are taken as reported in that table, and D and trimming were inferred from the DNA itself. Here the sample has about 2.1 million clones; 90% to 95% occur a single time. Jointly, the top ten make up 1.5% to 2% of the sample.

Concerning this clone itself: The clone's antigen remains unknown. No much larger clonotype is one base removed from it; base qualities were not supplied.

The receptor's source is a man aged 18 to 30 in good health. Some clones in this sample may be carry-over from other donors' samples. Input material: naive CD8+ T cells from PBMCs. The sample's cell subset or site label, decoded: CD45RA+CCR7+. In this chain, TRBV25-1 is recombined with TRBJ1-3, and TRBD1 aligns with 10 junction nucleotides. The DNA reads TGTGCCACCAATACGGGACAGGGGACGCCGGTTTCCGGAAACACCATATATTTT. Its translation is CATNTGQGTPVSGNTIYF.